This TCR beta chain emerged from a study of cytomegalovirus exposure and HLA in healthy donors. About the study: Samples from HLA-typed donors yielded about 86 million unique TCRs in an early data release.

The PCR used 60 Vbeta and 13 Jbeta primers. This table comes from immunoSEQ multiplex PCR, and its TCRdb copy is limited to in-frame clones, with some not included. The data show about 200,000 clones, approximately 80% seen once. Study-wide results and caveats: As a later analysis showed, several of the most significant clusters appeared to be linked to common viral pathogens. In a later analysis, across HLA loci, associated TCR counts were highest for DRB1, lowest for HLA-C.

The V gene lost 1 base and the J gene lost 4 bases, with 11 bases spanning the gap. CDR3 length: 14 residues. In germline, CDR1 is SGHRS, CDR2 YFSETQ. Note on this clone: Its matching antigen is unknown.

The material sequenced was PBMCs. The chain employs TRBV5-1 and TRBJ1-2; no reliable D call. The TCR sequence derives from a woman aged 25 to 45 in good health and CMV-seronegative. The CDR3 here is CASSLFASSYGYTF. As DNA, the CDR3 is TGCGCCAGCAGCTTGTTCGCGTCGTCCTATGGCTACACCTTC.